What follows is one T cell receptor beta chain and its context. The antigen it binds to is not known. Qualities for individual bases were not recorded, and no much larger clone is one base off. The receptor library was made with the immunoSEQ multiplex PCR assay. The study's processing was this. To diagnose cytomegalovirus status from the catalog of TCR beta chain sequences, a statistical classification framework was built. The immuneACCESS repertoire file appears here via TCRdb, limited to in-frame rearrangements. These files lack a portion of the clones; in checked studies, under half of the deficit traces to unresolved V genes, and the cause of the others is not known. The V and J calls and clone size were taken over from that table, and D and trimming were inferred from the DNA. For this sample the table gives fewer than 200,000 clones, of which about four fifths were detected only once. Clones ranked in the top ten supply 2.5% to 3% of the sample.

V is pared back by 4 bases and J by 1 base, with 17 bases lying between the germline termini. In the germline V gene, CDR1 corresponds to SGHRS and CDR2 to YFSETQ. The CDR3, from cysteine to phenylalanine, totals 16 residues. Only the CDR3 part of the read is kept: 48 bases, read in frame from the first base. The donors belonged to the validation cohort of around 120 subjects, which was separate from the 666-subject first cohort. The data stem from a study of cytomegalovirus exposure and HLA in healthy donors (dated by TCRdb to 2015 to 2018). As for the study more broadly: According to a later analysis, the approximately 130 validation repertoires were produced on the same platform as the 666 repertoires of the first cohort. In addition to the first cohort of hundreds of subjects, a separate validation cohort of 130 or so different subjects was used. The study combined high-throughput TCR immunosequencing, statistical association of individual TCRs with disease status, and machine learning to predict cytomegalovirus infection status. The aim of the study was to test whether cataloging public T cell receptors could identify signatures of past pathogen exposure.

What the study reported, not specific to this receptor: Subsequent analysis determined that TCRs grouped into clusters in the first cohort also showed a tendency toward co-occurrence across the 120 validation repertoires, and approximately 94% of cluster scores exceeded 0. Most TCR sequences were seen in very few donors, while some public TCRs were found in many individuals. The classifier was reported to diagnose cytomegalovirus status with high specificity and sensitivity in both the original and validation cohorts. The study listed 150 to 200 TCR beta chains as associated with cytomegalovirus. The authors suggested that the approach could potentially be generalized to other disease states and immunological phenotypes. A later analysis lacked HLA typing for the validation cohort, so it scored co-occurrence in that cohort across all 120 repertoires. Three of the identified cytomegalovirus-associated TCR beta chains were confirmed in vitro to be specific for cytomegalovirus antigens.

The V and J segments used are TRBV5-1 and TRBJ1-1; the D gene is perhaps TRBD1, from 5 matching bases. This receptor was taken from a woman in her late teens or twenties in good health and CMV-seropositive. Material for sequencing was PBMCs. The CDR3 sequence is CASSVGLQGGNTEAFF. Read as DNA, the sequence is TGCGCCAGCAGCGTCGGTTTGCAGGGCGGGAACACTGAAGCTTTCTTT.